Below, 2 T cell receptor beta chains from the same sample are listed, as sequenced in a study of graft-versus-host responses after intestinal transplantation. TCRdb's copy holds only in-frame clones and misses some; the assay was immunoSEQ multiplex PCR. The sample has some 77,000 clones, 92% seen once. This specimen consisted of PBMCs, obtained 98 days after intestinal transplantation. The receptors originated from a human patient who received an intestinal transplant, so some T cells may come from the graft donor.

The rearrangement uses TRBV29-1 and TRBJ1-5, with D unresolved. There are 13 residues in the CDR3. The germline V and J ends were trimmed by 5 bases and 5 bases, with 13 bases remaining between them. Germline loops: CDR1 SQVTM, CDR2 ANQGSEA. The CDR3 sequence is CSVCGDWDQPQHF. The CDR3 DNA reads as TGCAGCGTTTGTGGGGATTGGGATCAGCCCCAGCATTTT.

This clone is a singleton in its sample. The J gene is TRBJ2-5, the V gene TRBV2; 7 positions match TRBD2. V was clipped by 4 bases and J by 5 bases; unmatched bases: 10. The CDR3 covers 15 residues. CDR1 and CDR2 (germline): SNHLY, FYNNEI. CDR3 amino acids: CASSGITGGWETQYF. CDR3 DNA: TGTGCCAGCAGTGGTATAACGGGGGGTTGGGAGACCCAGTACTTC.